This entry describes one T cell receptor beta chain. Its antigen is unknown. Trimming removed 6 bases from V and 8 bases from J, with 13 bases in between. This CDR3 region has 12 residues. Germline CDR1 is SNHLY and CDR2 is FYNNEI. This sample is part of a study of OX40 agonist ivuxolimab in advanced cancers. Study findings and constraints: Specificity for antigen went undetermined in the expanded peripheral T cells.

Assay: immunoSEQ multiplex PCR; the TCRdb copy retains only in-frame clones and omits some. The sample consists of approximately 44,000 clones, 90% to 95% of them appearing once. This chain joins TRBV2 and TRBJ1-1, with D possibly matching TRBD1 (5 bases). The specimen comprised CD4+ or CD8+ T cells sorted from blood, sampled in a trial of the OX40 agonist ivuxolimab. This clonotype was sampled from an adult with an advanced solid tumor such as melanoma, head and neck, liver or kidney cancer. The CDR3 reads CASSRRVPEAFF. In DNA, the CDR3 is TGTGCCAGCAGCCGCAGGGTACCCGAAGCTTTCTTT.